This T cell receptor (beta chain) was recorded in a study of blood T cell repertoires in COVID-19. Assay used: immunoSEQ multiplex PCR; TCRdb lists only in-frame clones, some missing. The data show 300,000 to 450,000 clones, around 87% seen once. CDR1 and CDR2 (germline): MNHNS, SASEGT. Trimming at V came to 4 bases and at J to 0 bases, leaving 6 bases not matched to a gene. The CDR3 sequence is 16 residues long. The rearrangement links TRBV6-1 to TRBJ1-1, with 9 bases that match TRBD1. The receptor's source is a man aged 25-40 years who had recovered from COVID-19. The specimen was PBMCs or T cells enriched from blood (not recorded which). CDR3: CASSASGQGMNTEAFF. The CDR3 DNA follows: TGTGCCAGCAGTGCTTCGGGACAGGGAATGAACACTGAAGCTTTCTTT.